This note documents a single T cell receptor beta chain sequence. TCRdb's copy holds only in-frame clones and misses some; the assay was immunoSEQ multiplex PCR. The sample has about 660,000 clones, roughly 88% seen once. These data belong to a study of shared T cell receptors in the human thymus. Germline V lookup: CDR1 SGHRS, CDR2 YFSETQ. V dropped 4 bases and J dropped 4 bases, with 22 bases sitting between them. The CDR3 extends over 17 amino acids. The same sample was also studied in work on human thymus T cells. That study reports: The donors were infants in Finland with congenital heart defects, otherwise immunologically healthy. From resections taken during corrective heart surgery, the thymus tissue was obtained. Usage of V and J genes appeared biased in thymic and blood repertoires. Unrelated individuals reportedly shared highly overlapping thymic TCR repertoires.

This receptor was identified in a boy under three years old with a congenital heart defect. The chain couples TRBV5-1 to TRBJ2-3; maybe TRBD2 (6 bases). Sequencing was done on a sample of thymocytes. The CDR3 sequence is CASSLRSFGRAPDTQYF. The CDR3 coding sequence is TGCGCCAGCAGCCTGCGTTCTTTCGGGAGAGCCCCAGATACGCAGTATTTT.